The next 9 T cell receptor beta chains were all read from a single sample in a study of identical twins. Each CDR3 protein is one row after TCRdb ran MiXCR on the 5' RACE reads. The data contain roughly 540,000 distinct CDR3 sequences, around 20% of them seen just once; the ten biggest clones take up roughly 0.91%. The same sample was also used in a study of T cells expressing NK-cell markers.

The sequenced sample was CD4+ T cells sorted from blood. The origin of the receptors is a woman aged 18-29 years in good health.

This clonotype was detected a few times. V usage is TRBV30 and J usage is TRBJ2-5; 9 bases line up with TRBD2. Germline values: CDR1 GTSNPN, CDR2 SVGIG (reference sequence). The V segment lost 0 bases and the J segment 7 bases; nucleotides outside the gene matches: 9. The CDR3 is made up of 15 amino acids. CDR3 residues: CAWSVPVAGDRTQYF. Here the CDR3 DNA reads TGTGCCTGGAGTGTACCCGTAGCGGGAGATAGGACCCAGTACTTC.

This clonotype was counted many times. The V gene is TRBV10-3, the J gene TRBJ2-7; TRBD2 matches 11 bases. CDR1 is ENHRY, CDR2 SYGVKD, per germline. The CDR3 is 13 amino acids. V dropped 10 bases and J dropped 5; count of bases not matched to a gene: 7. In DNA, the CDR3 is TGTGCCACCTTAGCGGGGGGGATCCACGAGCAGTACTTC. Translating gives CATLAGGIHEQYF.

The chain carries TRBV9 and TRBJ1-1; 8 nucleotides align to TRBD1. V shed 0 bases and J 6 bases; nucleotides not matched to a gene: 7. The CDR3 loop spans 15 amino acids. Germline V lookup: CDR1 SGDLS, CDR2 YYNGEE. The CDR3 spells CASSVVAGGDPEAFF. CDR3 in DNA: TGTGCCAGCAGCGTAGTGGCAGGGGGCGACCCTGAAGCTTTCTTT.

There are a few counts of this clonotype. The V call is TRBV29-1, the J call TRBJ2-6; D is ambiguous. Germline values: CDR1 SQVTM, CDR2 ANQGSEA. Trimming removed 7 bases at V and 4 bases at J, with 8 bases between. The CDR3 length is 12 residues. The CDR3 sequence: CSARWGANVLTF. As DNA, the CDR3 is TGCAGCGCCCGGTGGGGGGCCAACGTCCTGACTTTC. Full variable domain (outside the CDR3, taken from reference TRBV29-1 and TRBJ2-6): SAVISQKPSRDICQRGTSLTIQCQVDSQVTMMFWYRQQPGQSLTLIATANQGSEATYESGFVIDKFPISRPNLTFSTLTVSNMSPEDSSIYLCSARWGANVLTFGAGSRLTVL.

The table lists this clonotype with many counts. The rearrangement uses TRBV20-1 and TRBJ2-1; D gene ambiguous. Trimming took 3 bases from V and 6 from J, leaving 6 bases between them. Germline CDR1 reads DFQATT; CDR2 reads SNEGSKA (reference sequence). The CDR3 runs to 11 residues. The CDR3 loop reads CSARRTNEQFF. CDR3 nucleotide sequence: TGCAGTGCTAGGCGAACCAATGAGCAGTTCTTC.

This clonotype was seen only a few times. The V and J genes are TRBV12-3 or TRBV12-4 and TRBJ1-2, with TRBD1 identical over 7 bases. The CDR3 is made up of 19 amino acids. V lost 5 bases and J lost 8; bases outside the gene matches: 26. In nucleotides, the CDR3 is TGTGCCAGCAGTCCCTACGACAACCTGGACAGGTTCCTTAGAGGAGGCTACACCTTC. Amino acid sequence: CASSPYDNLDRFLRGGYTF.

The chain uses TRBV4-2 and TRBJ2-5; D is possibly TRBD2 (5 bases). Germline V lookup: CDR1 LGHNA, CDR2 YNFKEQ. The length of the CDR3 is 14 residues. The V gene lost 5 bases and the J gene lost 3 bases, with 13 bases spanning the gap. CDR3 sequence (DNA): TGTGCCAGCAGCAAGGACTTCGCAGAAGAGACCCAGTACTTC. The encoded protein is CASSKDFAEETQYF.

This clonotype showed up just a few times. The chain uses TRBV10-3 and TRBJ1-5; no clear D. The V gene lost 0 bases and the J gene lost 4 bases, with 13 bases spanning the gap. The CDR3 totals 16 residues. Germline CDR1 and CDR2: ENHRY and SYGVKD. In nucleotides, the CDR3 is TGTGCCATCAGTGAGTCGCCGGGGAGCGGAAATCAGCCCCAGCATTTT. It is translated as CAISESPGSGNQPQHF.

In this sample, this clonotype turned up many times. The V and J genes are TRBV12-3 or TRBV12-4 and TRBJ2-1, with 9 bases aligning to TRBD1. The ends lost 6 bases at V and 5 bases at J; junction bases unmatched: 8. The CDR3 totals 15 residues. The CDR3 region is CASRVGQGQDNEQFF. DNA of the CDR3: TGTGCCAGCAGGGTGGGACAGGGTCAGGACAATGAGCAGTTCTTC.